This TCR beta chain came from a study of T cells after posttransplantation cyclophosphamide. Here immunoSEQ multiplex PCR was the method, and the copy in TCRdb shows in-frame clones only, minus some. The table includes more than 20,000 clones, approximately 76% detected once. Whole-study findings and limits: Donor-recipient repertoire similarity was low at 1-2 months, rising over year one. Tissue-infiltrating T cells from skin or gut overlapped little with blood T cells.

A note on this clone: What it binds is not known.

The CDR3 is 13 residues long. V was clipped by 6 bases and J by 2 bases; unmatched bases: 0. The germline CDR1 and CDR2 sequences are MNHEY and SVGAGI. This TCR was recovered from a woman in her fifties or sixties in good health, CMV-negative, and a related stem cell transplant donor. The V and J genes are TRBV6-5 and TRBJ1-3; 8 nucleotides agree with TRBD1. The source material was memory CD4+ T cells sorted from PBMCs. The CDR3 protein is CASRTGAGNTIYF. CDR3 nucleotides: TGTGCCAGCAGGACAGGGGCTGGAAACACCATATATTTT.